The present TCR beta chain was sequenced within a study of long-term antiretroviral therapy in people with HIV. Study-wide results and caveats: Repertoires looked antigen-experienced, with only a slight naive shift after ART. Increased diversity was seen after ART, yet it remained lower than in transplant donor controls. Pre-ART clonal expansion yielded clones that dominated the repertoire at all time points.

A v3.0 immunoSEQ assay was performed at survey level. The protocol was immunoSEQ multiplex PCR, while the TCRdb copy is restricted to in-frame clones and leaves out a portion. Among 25,000 to 35,000 clones listed, roughly 90% were seen once. V dropped 1 base and J dropped 1 base, with 8 bases sitting between them. CDR3 size: 15 residues. The germline gives CDR1 SGHAT, CDR2 FQNNGV. Participants with HIV, all of them, were treated in the United States. Notes on this clone: Its antigen remains unknown.

The specimen was unsorted PBMCs, collected 3.1 years after starting antiretroviral therapy. The sequence came from a man aged 18 to 29 with HIV. The gene calls are TRBV11-2 and TRBJ2-4; no firm D call. The CDR3 protein is CASSLVMWAKNIQYF. The CDR3 bases are TGTGCCAGCAGCTTAGTTATGTGGGCCAAAAACATTCAGTACTTC.